These 3 T cell receptor beta chains were sequenced from one sample in a study of T-cell memory formation after mild COVID-19. Using its own MiXCR run on the 5' RACE reads, TCRdb lists one record per CDR3 protein. The sample records roughly 450,000 distinct CDR3 sequences, 15% to 20% being singletons. Sequencing was done on a sample of PBMCs or a T cell subset sorted from them (not recorded which). These receptors were collected from an adult woman who had mild COVID-19 (a few samples of this study predate the infection). Cell type and time point are not known.

The chain recombines TRBV12-3 or TRBV12-4 with TRBJ2-3; the D is unclear. The V end lost 4 bases, the J end lost 2 bases, and 7 bases lay between the germline ends. The CDR3 spans 13 residues. CDR3 sequence: CASSWSDTDTQYF. In DNA form, the CDR3 reads TGTGCCAGCAGTTGGTCGGACACAGATACGCAGTATTTT.

This clonotype was recorded a few times. The V and J genes are TRBV12-3 or TRBV12-4 and TRBJ1-1, with 8 bases identical to TRBD1. The CDR3 contains 14 residues. The V gene end was trimmed by 6 bases and the J gene end by 2 bases; junction bases not matched to a gene: 5. The chain's CDR3 is CASRAGGPNTEAFF. The CDR3 DNA reads as TGTGCCAGCAGGGCAGGGGGCCCCAACACTGAAGCTTTCTTT.

The chain combines TRBV7-9 with TRBJ1-2, with a possible D match to TRBD1 (5 bases). Between the trimmed V and J ends, which lost 2 bases and 5 bases, there was a span of 24 bases. The CDR3 sequence is 18 residues long. Germline V gene data show CDR1 as SEHNR and CDR2 as FQNEAQ (reference sequence). The CDR3 sequence: CASSLTPLYSAGAYGYTF. The CDR3 DNA reads as TGTGCCAGCAGCTTAACGCCGCTATATTCAGCCGGGGCGTATGGCTACACCTTC.